This T cell receptor beta chain was sequenced during a study of CD8 T cells in ankylosing spondylitis (dated by TCRdb to 2016 to 2017). General notes on the study: The study profiled T cell receptor beta repertoires in healthy donors and ankylosing spondylitis patients to find disease-linked TCR variants. The full study cohort comprised 25 or so ankylosing spondylitis patients and 110 or so healthy donors. Peripheral blood was sampled, and synovial fluid was additionally collected from ankylosing spondylitis patients. What the research found in general, with its limitations: In peripheral blood, the disease-linked clones were found at relatively low frequencies and had a CD8+ phenotype. Blood from ankylosing spondylitis patients appeared to be characterized by a TCR beta motif made up of about 8 highly homologous amino acid variants. According to the report, matched synovial fluid samples from ankylosing spondylitis patients were significantly enriched for the disease-linked clones. Some TCR beta motif variants had previously been reported in synovial fluid and blood of reactive arthritis patients, which suggested common disease-initiation mechanisms.

Data came from an Illumina HiSeq 2500. TCR beta libraries were prepared by quantitative 5'-RACE with molecular barcodes. In the authors' own workflow: To identify disease-linked TCR variants, a new computational method was used, one built on a probabilistic model of VDJ rearrangement. The raw public reads went through TCRdb reprocessing: fastp at Q25, MiXCR clone calling, in-frame beta chains kept. Each entry merges the rows of one CDR3 protein and shows their most common DNA and genes. These V and J calls are TCRdb output, not the study's own analysis. The sample includes 250,000 to 300,000 distinct CDR3 sequences, with 18% observed a single time. The ten largest clones take up roughly 34% of the sample. This clonotype was detected ten times or more. Its antigen target is currently unknown. Base quality data are lacking; no much larger clone is found one base away. There are 14 amino acids in the CDR3, from cysteine to phenylalanine inclusive. This entry keeps only the CDR3 DNA: 42 bases, framed from base 1. As encoded in the germline V gene, CDR1 is MGHDK while CDR2 is SYGVNS. The junction shows trimming of 2 bases on V and 3 bases on J, plus 10 bases between the germline ends.

The clonotype originates from a male donor with ankylosing spondylitis or in good health (not recorded which). The chain is assembled from TRBV25-1 and TRBJ1-1; the D gene is unclear. Material: blood, either unsorted or a sorted T cell fraction (not recorded which). Here is the DNA: TGTGCCAGCAGTGAACTTCTCCAGCACACTGAAGCTTTCTTT. Its translation reads: CASSELLQHTEAFF. The CDR3, completed at both ends by the reference TRBV25-1 and TRBJ1-1 genes, gives the full variable domain EADIYQTPRYLVIGTGKKITLECSQTMGHDKMYWYQQDPGMELHLIHYSYGVNSTEKGDLSSESTVSRIRTEHFPLTLESARPSHTSQYLCASSELLQHTEAFFGQGTRLTVV.